A single sample is the source of the 27 T cell receptor beta chains below, sequenced in a study of T cell responses to AZD1222 COVID-19 vaccine. The table came from immunoSEQ multiplex PCR; TCRdb's copy has only in-frame clones and leaves some out. There are roughly 190,000 clones in the sample; approximately 91% occur only once, and roughly 0.99% lies in the top ten. The sample was peripheral blood, taken on day 0 of AZD1222 vaccination. All receptors derive from an adult in good health.

The J gene is TRBJ2-7, the V gene TRBV27; the D gene is possibly TRBD2 (5 bases). The V and J ends lost 5 bases and 6 bases respectively, with 11 bases between them. CDR3 length equals 12 residues. CDR1 MNHEY and CDR2 SMNVEV come from the germline V gene (reference sequence). CDR3 loop: CASSHLASEQYF. DNA for the CDR3: TGTGCCAGCAGTCACCTAGCTTCCGAGCAGTACTTC.

CDR3 nucleotide sequence: TGTGCCAGTAGTATAGTATCGAACACTGAAGCTTTCTTT. It yields the protein CASSIVSNTEAFF. V and J are TRBV19 and TRBJ1-1, with unresolved D. Germline V gene lookup returns CDR1 LNHDA and CDR2 SQIVND (reference sequence). Trimming cost V 1 base and J 1 base, with 4 bases left between them. This CDR3 comprises 13 residues.

The chain joins TRBV5-1 to TRBJ2-3, with 7 nucleotides matching TRBD2. The CDR3 is 15 residues long. Germline V CDR1 and CDR2: SGHRS, YFSETQ. The junction had 7 bases not matched to a gene; V was cut back by 4 bases and J by 2 bases. The CDR3 bases are TGCGCCAGCAGCCCTTTAACTAGCGACACAGATACGCAGTATTTT. Its protein is CASSPLTSDTDTQYF.

The chain joins TRBV24-1 to TRBJ2-7, with 7 positions matching TRBD2. Trimming cost V 8 bases and J 4 bases; bases outside gene matches: 10. CDR1 and CDR2 from the germline V gene are KGHDR and SFDVKD. The CDR3 runs to 14 residues. CDR3: CATIAGRERYEQYF. The CDR3 bases are TGTGCCACCATAGCTGGGCGGGAGAGGTACGAGCAGTACTTC.

The genes are TRBV7-3 and TRBJ1-2; tentative D call: TRBD1 (6 bases). CDR3 size: 14 residues. Germline V lookup: CDR1 SGHTA, CDR2 FQGTGA. V dropped 5 bases and J dropped 2 bases, with 12 bases sitting between them. The CDR3 region is CASSPSDRNYGYTF. DNA for the CDR3: TGTGCCAGCAGCCCGTCGGACAGAAACTATGGCTACACCTTC. The complete variable domain, with remaining parts taken from reference TRBV7-3 and TRBJ1-2, reads GAGVSQTPSNKVTEKGKYVELRCDPISGHTALYWYRQSLGQGPEFLIYFQGTGAADDSGLPNDRFFAVRPEGSVSTLKIQRTERGDSAVYLCASSPSDRNYGYTFGSGTRLTVV.

The chain couples TRBV3-1 (or the pseudogene TRBV3-2) to TRBJ1-1; no clear D gene. V gave up 4 bases and J gave up 13 bases, with 22 bases separating them. Germline CDR1 and CDR2: LGHDT and YNNKEL (reference sequence). The CDR3 has 14 residues. For the CDR3, the DNA is TGTGCCAGCAGCCCCGAGGGCCGGGGAAAGGGTTATTTCTTT. This encodes CASSPEGRGKGYFF.

The chain joins TRBV7-8 to TRBJ2-1; 8 nucleotides line up with TRBD2. CDR1 and CDR2 (germline): SGHVS, FQNEAQ. V lost 5 bases, J lost 0 bases, and 9 bases stayed unmatched. The CDR3 is made up of 17 amino acids. The CDR3 nucleotides are TGTGCCAGCAGCCCGACCCAGGGGACTAGCTCCTACAATGAGCAGTTCTTC. Translated: CASSPTQGTSSYNEQFF.

This clone was counted once. The rearrangement uses TRBV5-8 and TRBJ2-3; D assignment may be TRBD1 or TRBD2 (5 bases each). Trimming removed 0 bases at V and 4 bases at J, with 18 bases between. The CDR3 length is 17 residues. Germline CDR1 reads SGHTS; CDR2 reads YDEGEE. CDR3: CASSLVVGVAVPDTQYF. In nucleotides, the CDR3 is TGTGCCAGCAGCTTGGTTGTGGGGGTTGCGGTCCCAGATACGCAGTATTTT.

This clone came up once. The V gene is TRBV20-1, the J gene TRBJ2-1; D remains unclear. From germline, CDR1 is DFQATT and CDR2 SNEGSKA (reference sequence). The V end lost 6 bases, the J end lost 4 bases, and 13 bases lay between the germline ends. The length of the CDR3 is 13 residues. The CDR3 sequence: CSASTAAYNEQFF. The DNA of the CDR3 is TGCAGTGCCAGTACCGCGGCGTACAATGAGCAGTTCTTC.

The chain employs TRBV27 and TRBJ1-5, with a tentative D call TRBD1 (6 bases). Germline loops: CDR1 MNHEY, CDR2 SMNVEV (reference sequence). V was cut by 5 bases and J by 7 bases, with 18 bases left in between. The CDR3 covers 15 residues. This CDR3 is CASSRGTPWEQPQHF. The CDR3 DNA sequence: TGTGCCAGCAGTCGGGGGACACCTTGGGAACAGCCCCAGCATTTT.

The chain joins TRBV19 to TRBJ1-1; 7 nucleotides match TRBD1. Germline trimming cut 6 bases from V and 3 bases from J; bases unmatched to any gene: 1. Germline lookup yields CDR1 LNHDA and CDR2 SQIVND (reference sequence). The CDR3 loop spans 12 amino acids. CDR3 region: CASRTGHTEAFF. For the CDR3, the DNA is TGTGCCAGTAGGACAGGGCACACTGAAGCTTTCTTT. Full variable domain (missing parts from reference TRBV19 and TRBJ1-1): DGGITQSPKYLFRKEGQNVTLSCEQNLNHDAMYWYRQDPGQGLRLIYYSQIVNDFQKGDIAEGYSVSREKKESFPLTVTSAQKNPTAFYLCASRTGHTEAFFGQGTRLTVV.

The chain uses TRBV2 and TRBJ2-7; D gene uncertain. Per germline, CDR1 SNHLY and CDR2 FYNNEI. Trimming removed 2 bases from V and 6 bases from J, with 14 bases in between. This CDR3 is built from 14 residues. The CDR3, as DNA: TGTGCCAGCAGTGAAAATTCTGGGTCGGCCGAGCAGTACTTC. This sequence encodes CASSENSGSAEQYF.

V is TRBV4-3 and J is TRBJ2-3; the D gene is possibly TRBD1 (6 bases). The germline CDR1 and CDR2 sequences are LGHNA and YSLEER. The V end lost 0 bases, the J end lost 4 bases, and 11 bases lay between the germline ends. This CDR3 contains 15 residues. CDR3 sequence reads: CASSQDRTAPDTQYF. As DNA, the CDR3 is TGCGCCAGCAGCCAAGATAGGACAGCCCCAGATACGCAGTATTTT.

This chain joins TRBV20-1 and TRBJ2-1; D is ambiguous. The CDR3 extends over 13 amino acids. Per the germline V gene, CDR1 is DFQATT and CDR2 is SNEGSKA (reference sequence). V was trimmed by 3 bases and J by 5 bases, leaving 11 bases between them. Here the CDR3 DNA reads TGCAGTGCTAGTGGCGACTGGGACAATGAGCAGTTCTTC. Its translation is CSASGDWDNEQFF.

This chain uses TRBV7-9 with TRBJ2-7; D may be TRBD1 or TRBD2 (5 bases each). V was pared by 4 bases and J by 5 bases, with 9 bases between. Germline loops: CDR1 SEHNR, CDR2 FQNEAQ (reference sequence). The CDR3 runs 12 residues. The CDR3 here is CASSSRGDEQYF. In DNA form, the CDR3 reads TGTGCCAGCAGCTCGAGAGGGGACGAGCAGTACTTC.

The J gene is TRBJ2-7, the V gene TRBV6-4; either TRBD1 or TRBD2 may fit D (6 bases each). This CDR3 spans 15 amino acids. The V gene lost 3 bases and the J gene lost 5 bases, with 17 bases spanning the gap. Per germline, CDR1 MRHNA and CDR2 SNTAGT. Here the CDR3 reads CASSEDGGGRNEQYF. CDR3 DNA sequence: TGTGCCAGCAGTGAAGACGGAGGGGGTAGAAACGAGCAGTACTTC.

This chain links TRBV24-1 with TRBJ1-5; D unresolved. CDR3 length equals 16 residues. Germline CDR1 is KGHDR and CDR2 is SFDVKD. The V gene lost 4 bases and the J gene lost 7 bases, with 19 bases spanning the gap. The CDR3 DNA reads as TGTGCCACCAGTGAGCCTGACCCGAACGAGGGCCAGCCCCAGCATTTT. Amino acid sequence: CATSEPDPNEGQPQHF.

This sequence joins TRBV7-3 and TRBJ2-1; D not certain. V was trimmed by 2 bases and J by 0 bases, leaving 23 bases between them. The CDR3 has 20 amino acids. Germline values: CDR1 SGHTA, CDR2 FQGTGA. CDR3 amino acids: CASSLGRPGMAASSYNEQFF. DNA for the CDR3: TGTGCCAGCAGCTTAGGCCGCCCTGGTATGGCGGCGAGCTCCTACAATGAGCAGTTCTTC.

V is TRBV7-9 and J is TRBJ2-7, with 7 bases lining up with TRBD1. This CDR3 comprises 15 residues. Losses at the gene ends were 2 bases for V and 5 bases for J; bases not matched to a gene: 9. Germline values: CDR1 SEHNR, CDR2 FQNEAQ (reference sequence). The CDR3 loop reads CASSLHQGVANEQYF. The CDR3, as DNA: TGTGCCAGCAGCTTACATCAGGGGGTGGCCAACGAGCAGTACTTC.

The chain employs TRBV15 and TRBJ1-5, with D perhaps matching TRBD1 (5 bases). CDR1 LNHNV and CDR2 YYDKDF come from the germline V gene (reference sequence). V was cut by 5 bases and J by 4 bases, with 15 bases left in between. The CDR3 is 15 amino acids. The CDR3 nucleotides read TGTGCCACCAGCCCCCGTGGGGCAGGGAATCAGCCCCAGCATTTT. Translated, it gives CATSPRGAGNQPQHF.

The CDR3 loop is CASSLPGTGFSEQYF. For the CDR3, the DNA is TGTGCCAGCAGTTTACCCGGGACAGGGTTCTCCGAGCAGTACTTC. The chain joins TRBV27 to TRBJ2-7; 9 bases are a match to TRBD1. J was trimmed by 6 bases and V by 2 bases; bases with no gene match: 8. The germline V gene has CDR1 MNHEY and CDR2 SMNVEV (reference sequence). The CDR3 extends over 15 amino acids.

The rearrangement links TRBV18 to TRBJ2-5, with D uncertain. V was pared by 3 bases and J by 5 bases, with 10 bases between. This CDR3 spans 13 amino acids. Germline assignment: CDR1 KGHSH and CDR2 LQKENI. The CDR3 sequence: CASSPPGRETQYF. Written as DNA, the CDR3 is TGTGCCAGCTCACCTCCGGGCAGGGAGACCCAGTACTTC.

The chain uses TRBV5-1 and TRBJ1-3; 7 bases match TRBD1. From germline, CDR1 is SGHRS and CDR2 YFSETQ. V was pared by 1 base and J by 4 bases, with 5 bases of the junction left unmatched. The CDR3 loop spans 15 amino acids. The CDR3: CASSLPQGEGNTIYF. As DNA, the CDR3 is TGCGCCAGCAGCTTGCCGCAGGGGGAAGGAAACACCATATATTTT. Supplemented by reference TRBV5-1 and TRBJ1-3, the full variable domain reads KAGVTQTPRYLIKTRGQQVTLSCSPISGHRSVSWYQQTPGQGLQFLFEYFSETQRNKGNFPGRFSGRQFSNSRSEMNVSTLELGDSALYLCASSLPQGEGNTIYFGEGSWLTVV.

This chain joins TRBV9 and TRBJ2-1, with unresolved D. The V and J ends lost 1 base and 0 bases respectively, with 11 bases between them. CDR1 is SGDLS, CDR2 YYNGEE, per germline. CDR3 length: 16 residues. The DNA of the CDR3 is TGTGCCAGCAGCGTACTGGACCGGAGCTCCTACAATGAGCAGTTCTTC. Protein: CASSVLDRSSYNEQFF.

The V gene is TRBV6-2 or TRBV6-3, the J gene TRBJ1-1; D gene ambiguous. V was cut by 5 bases and J by 0 bases, with 13 bases left in between. Germline assignment: CDR1 MNHEY and CDR2 SVGEGT. This CDR3 has 15 amino acids. CDR3 bases: TGTGCCAGCAGTCCAAGGGCAGCCGTGAACACTGAAGCTTTCTTT. As protein: CASSPRAAVNTEAFF.

This clone was seen once. The CDR3 sequence: CASSLEQRSSGNTIYF. The CDR3 DNA sequence: TGCGCCAGCAGCTTGGAACAGCGGAGCTCTGGAAACACCATATATTTT. The rearrangement links TRBV5-1 to TRBJ1-3; no clear D. CDR3 length: 16 residues. Germline V lookup: CDR1 SGHRS, CDR2 YFSETQ. V lost 0 bases, J lost 0 bases, and 10 bases lay in between.

This chain connects TRBV23-1 to TRBJ2-2, with 8 bases fitting TRBD1. TRBV23-1 is filed as an ORF, its function uncertain. Trimming at V came to 4 bases and at J to 5 bases, leaving 9 bases not matched to a gene. The CDR3 spans 16 residues. CDR3 nucleotide sequence: TGCGCCAGCAGTCCCCGGACAGGGAAATTAACCGGGGAGCTGTTTTTT. This encodes CASSPRTGKLTGELFF.